One and the same sample provided the 14 T cell receptor beta chains below, sequenced in a study of T cell changes during pregnancy in multiple sclerosis. The table came from immunoSEQ multiplex PCR; TCRdb's copy has only in-frame clones and leaves some out. Of 39,000 or so clones listed, 90% are singletons. The sample here was CD8+ T cells from peripheral blood mononuclear cells, taken in the first trimester of pregnancy. The receptors here all came from a female donor with multiple sclerosis, enrolled in a pregnancy study.

The chain carries TRBV7-6 and TRBJ2-1; 8 nucleotides line up with TRBD1. After removal of 2 bases from V and 7 bases from J, the junction contained 4 bases not matched to a gene. This CDR3 has 14 amino acids. Germline CDR1 is SGHVS and CDR2 is FNYEAQ. The CDR3 sequence: CASSLSRGRNEQFF. The DNA for the CDR3 is TGTGCCAGCAGCTTAAGCAGGGGGCGGAATGAGCAGTTCTTC.

The rearrangement uses TRBV7-2 and TRBJ2-3; 7 bases align to TRBD2. The CDR3 sequence is 16 residues long. After removal of 1 base from V and 1 base from J, the junction contained 5 bases not matched to a gene. Germline CDR1 reads SGHTA; CDR2 reads FQGNSA. As DNA, the CDR3 is TGTGCCAGCAGCTTAGGTGCCCTAGCGGGCACAGATACGCAGTATTTT. Translation: CASSLGALAGTDTQYF.

This chain connects TRBV9 to TRBJ2-3; D might be TRBD2 (5 bases). Trimming took off 4 bases at V and 4 bases at J, with 28 bases between the two ends. The germline gives CDR1 SGDLS, CDR2 YYNGEE. The CDR3 sequence is 19 residues long. DNA for the CDR3: TGTGCCAGCAGCCCCTACAATGATAGCGACCCGTTTACCCCAGATACGCAGTATTTT. It yields the protein CASSPYNDSDPFTPDTQYF.

The V call is TRBV7-8, the J call TRBJ2-1, with D unresolved. Germline V CDR1 and CDR2: SGHVS, FQNEAQ. This CDR3 comprises 14 residues. Trimming removed 2 bases at V and 9 bases at J, with 14 bases between. CDR3 in DNA: TGTGCCAGCAGCTTATCCGCCGGGTCGGGTGAGCAGTTCTTC. Translation: CASSLSAGSGEQFF.

This clone was counted many times. The gene calls are TRBV4-1 and TRBJ1-2, with D possibly matching TRBD1 (5 bases). The germline V gene has CDR1 MGHRA and CDR2 YSYEKL. The length of the CDR3 is 13 residues. V was shortened by 0 bases and J by 10 bases, with 12 bases between the two germline ends. The CDR3 nucleotides read TGCGCCAGCAGCCAAGAAGGTAGGGGTGACTACACCTTC. This translates into CASSQEGRGDYTF.

The chain is built from TRBV19 and TRBJ2-7, with D possibly matching TRBD1 (5 bases). Trimming stripped 11 bases from V and 3 bases from J, with 20 bases between. The V gene's germline CDR1 is LNHDA and CDR2 SQIVND (reference sequence). The CDR3 loop spans 14 amino acids. Written as DNA, the CDR3 is TGTGCCTCCAGTTTCGGCCAGGGAAACTACGAGCAGTACTTC. Protein product: CASSFGQGNYEQYF.

V is TRBV27 and J is TRBJ2-2; D might be TRBD2 (6 bases). V lost 8 bases and J lost 6, with 22 bases in between. CDR3 length equals 16 residues. Germline V gene sequence: CDR1 MNHEY, CDR2 SMNVEV (reference sequence). The CDR3, as DNA: TGTGCCAGCGGATTGGCGGAAACGGGGAGGTCCGGGGAGCTGTTTTTT. It codes for CASGLAETGRSGELFF.

CDR3 amino acids: CASSFFSGQGVYGYTF. The DNA of the CDR3 is TGTGCCAGCAGCTTTTTCTCAGGACAGGGTGTCTATGGCTACACCTTC. The chain has TRBV7-2 and TRBJ1-2, with TRBD1 identical over 8 bases. This CDR3 is built from 16 residues. The germline gives CDR1 SGHTA, CDR2 FQGNSA. Losses at the gene ends were 3 bases for V and 4 bases for J; bases not matched to a gene: 10.

The rearrangement links TRBV30 to TRBJ2-5; D is unclear. V was cut by 0 bases and J by 5 bases, with 7 bases left in between. The CDR3 is 12 residues long. Germline V CDR1 and CDR2: GTSNPN, SVGIG (reference sequence). CDR3 sequence (DNA): TGTGCCTGGAGTGTACTCTCCGAGACCCAGTACTTC. Translation gives CAWSVLSETQYF.

The CDR3 DNA reads as TGTGCCAGCAGTGAAGGGGTTAGGGGTGATGAGCAGTTCTTC. Translation gives CASSEGVRGDEQFF. The V and J genes are TRBV6-1 and TRBJ2-1, with D possibly TRBD1 on 5 matching bases. CDR1 and CDR2 (germline): MNHNS, SASEGT. The CDR3 sequence is 14 residues long. Trimming shortened V by 1 base and J by 8 bases, and 12 bases separated the two germline ends.

For the CDR3, the DNA is TGTGCCAGCAGTTTTCAGGGTGGCTACAATGAGCAGTTCTTC. The encoded protein is CASSFQGGYNEQFF. The chain couples TRBV6-5 to TRBJ2-1; tentatively, D is TRBD1 (5 bases). This CDR3 has 14 residues. Germline V gene lookup returns CDR1 MNHEY and CDR2 SVGAGI. V was pared by 4 bases and J by 3 bases, with 10 bases between.

This chain connects TRBV13 to TRBJ2-5; TRBD2 aligns across 12 bases. CDR1 is PRHDT, CDR2 FYEKMQ, per germline (reference sequence). Losses at the gene ends were 5 bases for V and 0 bases for J; bases not matched to a gene: 4. The CDR3 is 16 amino acids. CDR3 protein: CASSLGLAGHQETQYF. In DNA, the CDR3 is TGTGCCAGCAGCCTGGGACTAGCGGGCCACCAAGAGACCCAGTACTTC.

The rearrangement uses TRBV4-3 and TRBJ1-2; D unresolved. Germline CDR1 LGHNA, CDR2 YSLEER. The V gene lost 0 bases and the J gene lost 0 bases, with 8 bases spanning the gap. The CDR3 runs to 15 residues. The CDR3 DNA reads as TGCGCCAGCAGCCAAGAGGCCCGTCCTAACTATGGCTACACCTTC. Translation: CASSQEARPNYGYTF.

The chain links TRBV19 to TRBJ2-1, with a weak D call TRBD2 (6 bases). V was shortened by 3 bases and J by 0 bases, with 9 bases between the two germline ends. There are 15 residues in the CDR3. CDR1 LNHDA and CDR2 SQIVND come from the germline V gene (reference sequence). The CDR3 DNA follows: TGTGCCAGTAGTATGACAGCGGGCTCCTACAATGAGCAGTTCTTC. Translating it yields CASSMTAGSYNEQFF.